This T cell receptor beta chain was recovered during a study of Tregs in tolerant kidney transplant recipients. With respect to this clone: The antigen is not known.

After 6 days with irradiated graft donor PBMCs, CFSE-labeled recipient PBMCs were FACS-sorted. The CDR3 runs to 16 residues. V was pared by 5 bases and J by 1 base, with 15 bases between. CDR1 SGHTA and CDR2 FQGTGA come from the germline V gene. Sequencing was performed with immunoSEQ multiplex PCR; in TCRdb, only in-frame clones are kept and a portion is missing. The repertoire holds about 15,000 clones, with more than 50% as singletons. Study-wide results and caveats: Validation in larger populations is needed because few patients were studied.

The chain carries TRBV7-3 and TRBJ2-1; D is perhaps TRBD2 (6 bases). This sequence was found in a human patient who received a combined kidney and bone marrow transplant. The specimen comprised CD4+ T cells from blood cultured with allogeneic cells, sampled before the transplant. CDR3 DNA sequence: TGTGCCAGCAGCCTCCGGGGTAGCGGATCCTACAATGAGCAGTTCTTC. As protein: CASSLRGSGSYNEQFF. The full variable domain, its missing parts supplied by reference TRBV7-3 and TRBJ2-1, is GAGVSQTPSNKVTEKGKYVELRCDPISGHTALYWYRQSLGQGPEFLIYFQGTGAADDSGLPNDRFFAVRPEGSVSTLKIQRTERGDSAVYLCASSLRGSGSYNEQFFGPGTRLTVL.